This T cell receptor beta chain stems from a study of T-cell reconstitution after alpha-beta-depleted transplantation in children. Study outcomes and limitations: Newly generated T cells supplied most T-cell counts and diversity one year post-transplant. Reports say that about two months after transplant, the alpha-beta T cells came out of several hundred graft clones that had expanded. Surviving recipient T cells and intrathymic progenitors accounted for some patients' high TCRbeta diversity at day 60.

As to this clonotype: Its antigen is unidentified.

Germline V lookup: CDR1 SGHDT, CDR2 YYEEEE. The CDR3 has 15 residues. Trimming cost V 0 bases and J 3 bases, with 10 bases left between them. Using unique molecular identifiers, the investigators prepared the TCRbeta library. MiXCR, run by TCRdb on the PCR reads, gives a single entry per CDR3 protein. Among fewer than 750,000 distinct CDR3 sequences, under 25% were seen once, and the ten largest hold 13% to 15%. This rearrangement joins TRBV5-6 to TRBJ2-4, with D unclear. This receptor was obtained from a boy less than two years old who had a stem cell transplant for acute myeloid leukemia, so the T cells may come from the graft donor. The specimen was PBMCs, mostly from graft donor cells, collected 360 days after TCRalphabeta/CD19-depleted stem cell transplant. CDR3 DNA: TGTGCCAGCAGCTTGGAAGGGTTTGGCAAAAACATTCAGTACTTC. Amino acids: CASSLEGFGKNIQYF.